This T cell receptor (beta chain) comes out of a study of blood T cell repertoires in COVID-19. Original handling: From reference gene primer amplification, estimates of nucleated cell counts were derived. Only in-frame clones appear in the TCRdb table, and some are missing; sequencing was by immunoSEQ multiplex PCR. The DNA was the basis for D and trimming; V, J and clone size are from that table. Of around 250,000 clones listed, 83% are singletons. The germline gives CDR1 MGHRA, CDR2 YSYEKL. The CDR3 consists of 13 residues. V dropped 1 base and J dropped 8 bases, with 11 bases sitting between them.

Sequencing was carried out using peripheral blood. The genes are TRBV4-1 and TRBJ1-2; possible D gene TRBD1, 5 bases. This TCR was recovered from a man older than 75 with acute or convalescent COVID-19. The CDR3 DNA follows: TGCGCCAGCAGCCAAGTGGGGCAGAGGGGCTACACCTTC. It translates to CASSQVGQRGYTF.